The 26 T cell receptor beta chains presented below share a single source sample, sequenced in a study of cytomegalovirus exposure and HLA in healthy donors. This PCR relied on a set of 60 Vbeta primers and 13 Jbeta primers. Only in-frame clones appear in the TCRdb table, and some are missing; sequencing was by immunoSEQ multiplex PCR. The sample records 110,000 to 150,000 clones, 80% being singletons. The sample comprised PBMCs. These receptors all come from a female donor in good health and CMV-seronegative.

The genes are TRBV9 and TRBJ1-2, with TRBD1 identical over 9 bases. CDR1 is SGDLS and CDR2 is YYNGEE in the germline V gene. V trimming: 0 bases; J trimming: 2 bases; junction bases outside the gene matches: 5. The CDR3 is made up of 16 amino acids. CDR3 DNA: TGTGCCAGCAGCGTAGCGGCCGGACAGGGGAACTATGGCTACACCTTC. It is translated as CASSVAAGQGNYGYTF.

Only a few counts were recorded for this clone. CDR3 protein: CATTRRDGSGSYEQYF. In DNA form, the CDR3 reads TGTGCCACCACCCGAAGAGACGGTAGCGGGAGCTACGAGCAGTACTTC. This chain joins TRBV15 and TRBJ2-7, with 9 bases that match TRBD2. V was pared by 7 bases and J by 3 bases, with 13 bases of the junction left unmatched. The CDR3 extends over 16 amino acids. The germline CDR1 and CDR2 sequences are LNHNV and YYDKDF (reference sequence).

This chain connects TRBV27 to TRBJ1-1; D is perhaps TRBD1 (6 bases). The CDR3 is 16 residues long. Trimming removed 1 base from V and 0 bases from J, with 12 bases in between. Per the germline V gene, CDR1 is MNHEY and CDR2 is SMNVEV (reference sequence). The CDR3 DNA is TGTGCCAGCAGTTTATTGGGGGGGGGCATGAACACTGAAGCTTTCTTT. It specifies CASSLLGGGMNTEAFF.

This clone has a single count. The missing conserved phenylalanine or tryptophan at the end of this CDR3 makes a read error likely. The chain uses TRBV13 and TRBJ1-1; D is undetermined. The CDR3 contains 15 residues. Trimming removed 1 base at V and 1 base at J, with 10 bases between. Per the germline V gene, CDR1 is PRHDT and CDR2 is FYEKMQ (reference sequence). CDR3 sequence (DNA): TGTGCCAGCAGCTTAGAGGCCAGGTCGAACACTGAAGCTTTCGTT. Amino acid sequence: CASSLEARSNTEAFV.

The chain has TRBV9 and TRBJ1-2; TRBD1 matches 10 bases. The CDR3 length is 13 residues. V shed 0 bases and J 8 bases; nucleotides not matched to a gene: 1. Germline values: CDR1 SGDLS, CDR2 YYNGEE. In nucleotides, the CDR3 is TGTGCCAGCAGCGTAGGACAGGGGGCCGGCTACACCTTC. Encoded protein: CASSVGQGAGYTF.

The J gene is TRBJ2-4, the V gene TRBV27; 10 bases line up with TRBD1. CDR3 length equals 15 residues. V gave up 4 bases and J gave up 9 bases; unmatched junction bases: 9. The germline gives CDR1 MNHEY, CDR2 SMNVEV (reference sequence). DNA of the CDR3: TGTGCCAGCAGTTCAACGGACAGGGGGATAGGCATTCAGTACTTC. Protein product: CASSSTDRGIGIQYF.

The V call is TRBV4-1, the J call TRBJ1-5, with TRBD1 identical over 10 bases. The J segment lost 7 bases and the V segment lost 1 base, leaving 7 bases of the junction unmatched. Germline loops: CDR1 MGHRA, CDR2 YSYEKL. The CDR3 extends over 16 amino acids. CDR3 nucleotides: TGCGCCAGCAGCCAAGGGGGACAGGGGATAATCCAGCCCCAGCATTTT. As protein: CASSQGGQGIIQPQHF.

The chain combines TRBV19 with TRBJ1-1; TRBD1 agrees at 7 bases. The ends lost 7 bases at V and 11 bases at J; junction bases unmatched: 10. Germline V gives CDR1 LNHDA, CDR2 SQIVND (reference sequence). The length of the CDR3 is 12 residues. The CDR3 sequence: CASTGGTEGAFF. CDR3 sequence (DNA): TGTGCCAGTACCGGTGGGACAGAAGGGGCTTTCTTT.

V usage is TRBV30 and J usage is TRBJ1-4, with a possible D match to TRBD1 (6 bases). CDR1 and CDR2 (germline): GTSNPN, SVGIG (reference sequence). CDR3 length: 13 amino acids. The V end was cut by 5 bases, the J end by 5 bases, with 12 bases between. The CDR3 DNA follows: TGTGCCTGGTCGGGGGGCCCGAATGAAAAACTGTTTTTT. This gives the protein CAWSGGPNEKLFF.

J is TRBJ2-7 and V is TRBV5-1; 12 bases agree with TRBD2. J was trimmed by 7 bases and V by 4 bases; bases with no gene match: 6. Germline lookup yields CDR1 SGHRS and CDR2 YFSETQ. This CDR3 spans 14 amino acids. The chain's CDR3 is CASSPGTSGFEQYF. The CDR3, as DNA: TGCGCCAGCAGCCCCGGGACTAGCGGGTTTGAGCAGTACTTC.

V is TRBV6-5 and J is TRBJ1-2; D is possibly TRBD1 (5 bases). This CDR3 has 14 amino acids. Trimming pared 2 bases from V and 4 bases from J, leaving 11 bases between. Germline CDR1 and CDR2: MNHEY and SVGAGI. For the CDR3, the DNA is TGTGCCAGCAGTTACCGAGGACAAAGCTATGGCTACACCTTC. As protein: CASSYRGQSYGYTF.

Notes on this clone: Distinct nucleotide sequences in the sample also encode this CDR3. This chain joins TRBV5-6 and TRBJ1-1, with D tentatively TRBD1 (6 bases). V was pared by 2 bases and J by 2 bases, with 13 bases between. This CDR3 comprises 15 residues. The germline V gene encodes CDR1 SGHDT and CDR2 YYEEEE. In DNA, the CDR3 is TGTGCCAGCAGCTTTCGGACAGCAAGAAACACTGAAGCTTTCTTT. Translating gives CASSFRTARNTEAFF.

The V call is TRBV28, the J call TRBJ1-5; TRBD1 matches at 10 bases. The germline V gene encodes CDR1 MDHEN and CDR2 SYDVKM. The CDR3 length is 14 residues. V shed 7 bases, J shed 7 bases, and the junction held 7 bases outside the gene matches. The CDR3, as DNA: TGTGCCAGCAATGGGGACAGGGGTTACCAGCCCCAGCATTTT. Translation: CASNGDRGYQPQHF.

The chain combines TRBV28 with TRBJ2-5; D uncertain. CDR1 and CDR2 from the germline V gene are MDHEN and SYDVKM. The V end lost 6 bases, the J end lost 1 base, and 9 bases lay between the germline ends. CDR3 length: 13 residues. The CDR3 loop reads CASRSGFQETQYF. CDR3 sequence (DNA): TGTGCCAGCAGGTCAGGATTCCAAGAGACCCAGTACTTC.

For this clone: No DNA is shown, since the ends of the CDR3 on it are uncertain; the CDR3 is the one TCRdb lists. The J gene is TRBJ1-2, the V gene TRBV19; the table calls TRBD1, which could not be checked here. The CDR3 numbers 16 amino acids, ends counted. Per the germline V gene, CDR1 is LNHDA and CDR2 is SQIVND (reference sequence). The CDR3 loop reads CASSLSLDRGTYGYTF.

As to this clone: Here the CDR3 omits its conserved ending phenylalanine or tryptophan, so a read error is the likely source. This rearrangement joins TRBV27 to TRBJ1-5; no clear D gene. Germline CDR1 and CDR2: MNHEY and SMNVEV (reference sequence). CDR3 length: 13 residues. The V end was cut by 6 bases, the J end by 9 bases, with 15 bases between. The CDR3 spells CASSPTDLGPQHV. The DNA of the CDR3 is TGTGCCAGCAGCCCGACGGACCTGGGGCCCCAGCATGTT.

The chain combines TRBV6-5 with TRBJ2-5, with 10 bases fitting TRBD2. The trim removed 5 bases at V and 5 bases at J, leaving 2 bases unmatched. Germline CDR1 and CDR2: MNHEY and SVGAGI. This CDR3 has 13 residues. For the CDR3, the DNA is TGTGCCAGCAGTACACTAGCGGGGGAGACCCAGTACTTC. It translates to CASSTLAGETQYF.

The rearrangement uses TRBV10-3 and TRBJ2-5; 7 bases match TRBD2. V lost 4 bases, J lost 2 bases, and 10 bases stayed unmatched. Germline V lookup: CDR1 ENHRY, CDR2 SYGVKD. This CDR3 contains 16 residues. The CDR3 spells CAISVVSAGEQETQYF. The CDR3 DNA reads as TGTGCCATCAGTGTTGTCAGCGCGGGGGAACAAGAGACCCAGTACTTC.

The V call is TRBV5-1, the J call TRBJ1-1; D remains unclear. CDR3 size: 12 residues. Per germline, CDR1 SGHRS and CDR2 YFSETQ. Trimming took 3 bases from V and 2 from J, leaving 5 bases between them. The CDR3 sequence is CASSSGNTEAFF. The CDR3 DNA is TGCGCCAGCAGCTCTGGCAACACTGAAGCTTTCTTT.

The chain links TRBV9 to TRBJ2-1; possibly TRBD2 for D (6 bases). This CDR3 spans 14 amino acids. Germline V gives CDR1 SGDLS, CDR2 YYNGEE. The V end lost 0 bases, the J end lost 4 bases, and 8 bases lay between the germline ends. CDR3 DNA sequence: TGTGCCAGCAGCGTAGACCGGGAGTACAATGAGCAGTTCTTC. This sequence encodes CASSVDREYNEQFF. The whole variable domain, remainder taken from reference TRBV9 and TRBJ2-1, is DSGVTQTPKHLITATGQRVTLRCSPRSGDLSVYWYQQSLDQGLQFLIQYYNGEERAKGNILERFSAQQFPDLHSELNLSSLELGDSALYFCASSVDREYNEQFFGPGTRLTVL.

The chain carries TRBV4-1 and TRBJ1-2; possible D gene TRBD1, 6 bases. Germline V CDR1 and CDR2: MGHRA, YSYEKL. The CDR3 is 14 amino acids. The V gene lost 4 bases and the J gene lost 1 base, with 10 bases spanning the gap. The CDR3 DNA reads TGCGCCAGCAGCCCCGGGACAAATAACTATGGCTACACCTTC. Its translation is CASSPGTNNYGYTF.

This clone is a singleton in its sample. The J gene is TRBJ1-1, the V gene TRBV10-3; D call uncertain. This CDR3 is built from 14 residues. Trimming pared 0 bases from V and 3 bases from J, leaving 8 bases between. Germline V lookup: CDR1 ENHRY, CDR2 SYGVKD. CDR3 bases: TGTGCCATCAGTGAGTCATGGGAGGACACTGAAGCTTTCTTT. It yields the protein CAISESWEDTEAFF.

This clone was found a few times. The V gene is TRBV29-1, the J gene TRBJ1-4; no firm D call. The V end was cut by 2 bases, the J end by 5 bases, with 12 bases between. Germline V gene data show CDR1 as SQVTM and CDR2 as ANQGSEA. The CDR3 length is 14 residues. CDR3: CSVEWAGLNEKLFF. Here the CDR3 DNA reads TGCAGCGTTGAATGGGCAGGCCTGAATGAAAAACTGTTTTTT.

This clone has just one count. This rearrangement joins TRBV2 to TRBJ2-2; 7 positions agree with TRBD1. With V trimmed by 7 bases and J by 6 bases, 5 bases remained unmatched. This CDR3 has 13 residues. Germline CDR1 SNHLY, CDR2 FYNNEI. CDR3 in DNA: TGTGCCAGCATTGGGACAGAGGCCGGGGAGCTGTTTTTT. The encoded protein is CASIGTEAGELFF.

This clone came up a few times. This chain uses TRBV28 with TRBJ1-2, with D perhaps TRBD1 (5 bases). The germline V gene has CDR1 MDHEN and CDR2 SYDVKM. The CDR3 runs to 13 residues. The V end was cut by 4 bases, the J end by 8 bases, with 14 bases between. The CDR3 here is CASSSARARGYTF. In DNA form, the CDR3 reads TGTGCCAGCAGTTCGGCCAGGGCGAGAGGCTACACCTTC.

The chain recombines TRBV28 with TRBJ2-1; D is uncertain. Germline-derived CDR1 and CDR2 are MDHEN and SYDVKM. There are 14 residues in the CDR3. Between the trimmed V and J ends, which lost 4 bases and 0 bases, there was a span of 7 bases. The CDR3 protein is CASSSGFSYNEQFF. CDR3 DNA sequence: TGTGCCAGCAGTTCCGGTTTCTCCTACAATGAGCAGTTCTTC.